Listed here are 30 T cell receptor beta chains from one sample, sequenced in a study of glioma-infiltrating T cells after dendritic cell vaccination. The method was immunoSEQ multiplex PCR; TCRdb's version includes in-frame clones alone and lacks a portion of them. Of about 73,000 clones in the sample, over 70% were seen once. Sequencing was performed on blood, taken before dendritic cell vaccination. Receptor source: a human donor with glioblastoma.

The chain has TRBV4-2 and TRBJ2-5; 7 nucleotides align to TRBD2. Losses at the gene ends were 4 bases for V and 0 bases for J; bases not matched to a gene: 8. Germline V CDR1 and CDR2: LGHNA, YNFKEQ. This CDR3 is built from 16 residues. The DNA for the CDR3 is TGTGCCAGCAGCCCGACAAACGGGAGGTACCAAGAGACCCAGTACTTC. Protein sequence: CASSPTNGRYQETQYF.

The CDR3 reads CASSATGTSGLQYF. The DNA for the CDR3 is TGCGCCAGCAGCGCTACCGGGACTAGCGGACTTCAGTACTTC. The gene calls are TRBV5-1 and TRBJ2-4, with 11 nucleotides matching TRBD2. The CDR3 has 14 residues. Germline V gives CDR1 SGHRS, CDR2 YFSETQ. V lost 4 bases, J lost 11 bases, and 8 bases stayed unmatched. The complete variable domain, with remaining parts taken from reference TRBV5-1 and TRBJ2-4, reads KAGVTQTPRYLIKTRGQQVTLSCSPISGHRSVSWYQQTPGQGLQFLFEYFSETQRNKGNFPGRFSGRQFSNSRSEMNVSTLELGDSALYLCASSATGTSGLQYFGAGTRLSVL.

The rearrangement links TRBV10-1 to TRBJ2-5; TRBD1 agrees at 9 bases. The V segment lost 3 bases and the J segment 4 bases; nucleotides outside the gene matches: 3. CDR1 and CDR2 (germline): WNHNN, SYGVQD (reference sequence). The CDR3 runs to 14 residues. This chain's CDR3 is CASSDGTGRETQYF. The CDR3 nucleotides are TGCGCCAGCAGTGATGGGACAGGGCGAGAGACCCAGTACTTC.

The gene calls are TRBV2 and TRBJ1-5; possibly TRBD1 for D (6 bases). In germline, CDR1 is SNHLY, CDR2 FYNNEI. The ends were cut back, 11 bases at V and 4 bases at J, with 21 bases in the middle. The CDR3 extends over 15 amino acids. CDR3 sequence reads: CASAPNRVWNQPQHF. The CDR3 nucleotides are TGTGCCTCGGCGCCGAACAGGGTATGGAATCAGCCCCAGCATTTT.

The V and J genes are TRBV9 and TRBJ2-1; TRBD2 aligns across 9 bases. This CDR3 comprises 16 residues. CDR1 SGDLS and CDR2 YYNGEE come from the germline V gene. After removal of 4 bases from V and 7 bases from J, the junction contained 12 bases not matched to a gene. The CDR3 region has the DNA TGTGCCAGCAGCCCACTGGGCGGGAGGGCCCTAAATGAGCAGTTCTTC. This translates into CASSPLGGRALNEQFF.

This clone was found once. This chain links TRBV18 with TRBJ2-7; TRBD2 matches at 11 bases. CDR3 length equals 15 residues. V was pared by 3 bases and J by 0 bases, with 1 base of the junction left unmatched. From germline, CDR1 is KGHSH and CDR2 LQKENI. Written as DNA, the CDR3 is TGTGCCAGCTCACCGGGACTAGCGGACTCCTACGAGCAGTACTTC. It translates to CASSPGLADSYEQYF. The full variable domain, with the rest looked up from reference TRBV18 and TRBJ2-7, is NAGVMQNPRHLVRRRGQEARLRCSPMKGHSHVYWYRQLPEEGLKFMVYLQKENIIDESGMPKERFSAEFPKEGPSILRIQQVVRGDSAAYFCASSPGLADSYEQYFGPGTRLTVT.

This clone was observed a single time. The chain carries TRBV5-1 and TRBJ1-1, with 7 bases matching TRBD1. The CDR3 is made up of 14 amino acids. CDR1 SGHRS and CDR2 YFSETQ come from the germline V gene. The V and J ends lost 4 bases and 2 bases, in that order; junction bases with no gene match: 5. CDR3 in amino acids: CASSEGTVNTEAFF. CDR3 DNA sequence: TGCGCCAGCAGCGAAGGGACAGTAAACACTGAAGCTTTCTTT.

The chain recombines TRBV2 with TRBJ2-3, with TRBD1 as a possible D gene (5 bases). The CDR3 is 16 amino acids. In germline, CDR1 is SNHLY, CDR2 FYNNEI. V dropped 0 bases and J dropped 3 bases, with 13 bases sitting between them. CDR3 residues: CASSEAGRVGTDTQYF. CDR3 bases: TGTGCCAGCAGTGAAGCGGGCAGGGTTGGGACAGATACGCAGTATTTT.

The chain employs TRBV25-1 and TRBJ2-1; D gene ambiguous. CDR3 length: 14 residues. V dropped 1 base and J dropped 0 bases, with 4 bases sitting between them. Germline CDR1 MGHDK, CDR2 SYGVNS. The CDR3 DNA sequence: TGTGCCAGCAGTGAATCGGGCTCCTACAATGAGCAGTTCTTC. Protein: CASSESGSYNEQFF.

The chain couples TRBV13 to TRBJ1-2, with 9 bases that match TRBD1. With 6 bases clipped from V and 6 bases from J, the junction kept 5 bases outside the gene matches. The CDR3 runs 13 residues. Per germline, CDR1 PRHDT and CDR2 FYEKMQ (reference sequence). CDR3 in DNA: TGTGCCAGCAGGGCCGGGACAGGGCATGGCTACACCTTC. Its translation is CASRAGTGHGYTF.

This clone showed up just once. CDR3 in amino acids: CASSKDCSGAGGVFNEQFF. The CDR3 DNA reads TGTGCCAGCAGCAAAGACTGTTCGGGAGCGGGAGGGGTCTTCAATGAGCAGTTCTTC. The V and J genes are TRBV21-1 and TRBJ2-1; the listed D gene, TRBD2, was not tested against the DNA. TRBV21-1 is a known pseudogene. The length of the CDR3 is 19 residues.

V and J are TRBV6-1 and TRBJ2-3; no clear D. Trimming stripped 10 bases from V and 6 bases from J, with 20 bases between. This CDR3 spans 14 amino acids. Germline values: CDR1 MNHNS, CDR2 SASEGT. The CDR3 bases are TGTGCCACCTTGAGGCCGGCCCGATCGGATACGCAGTATTTT. It specifies CATLRPARSDTQYF.

About this clone itself: Other DNA sequences of this sample code for an identical CDR3. This rearrangement joins TRBV2 to TRBJ1-5, with D hard to call. The V end lost 7 bases, the J end lost 0 bases, and 7 bases lay between the germline ends. CDR3 length: 13 amino acids. CDR1 and CDR2 (germline): SNHLY, FYNNEI. This chain's CDR3 is CASNRVSNQPQHF. The CDR3 region has the DNA TGTGCCAGCAATCGGGTTAGCAATCAGCCCCAGCATTTT.

The V and J genes are TRBV11-1 and TRBJ1-2, with D possibly matching TRBD1 (6 bases). The CDR3 totals 13 residues. Deletions cut 5 bases from V and 6 bases from J, with 13 bases between. Germline CDR1 reads SGHAT; CDR2 reads FQDESV (reference sequence). CDR3 residues: CASSLQQGDGYTF. In DNA, the CDR3 is TGTGCCAGCAGCCTACAACAGGGCGATGGCTACACCTTC.

The V call is TRBV29-1, the J call TRBJ2-7; TRBD1 aligns across 8 bases. The CDR3 length is 12 residues. V was clipped by 5 bases and J by 5 bases; unmatched bases: 5. Germline V gene lookup returns CDR1 SQVTM and CDR2 ANQGSEA. CDR3 bases: TGCAGCGTTCGGAGGACAGGGAACGAGCAGTACTTC. Translating it yields CSVRRTGNEQYF.

This clone was observed a handful of times. This chain links TRBV6-6 with TRBJ1-1, with D unclear. The CDR3 totals 13 residues. V was shortened by 6 bases and J by 7 bases, with 15 bases between the two germline ends. Germline V CDR1 and CDR2: MNHNY, SVGAGI (reference sequence). DNA of the CDR3: TGTGCCAGCAGCAATGGCGGCGGAATTGAAGCTTTCTTT. Residues: CASSNGGGIEAFF.

The chain is built from TRBV5-1 and TRBJ1-3; D gene unclear. Trimming took off 4 bases at V and 0 bases at J, with 17 bases between the two ends. Per the germline V gene, CDR1 is SGHRS and CDR2 is YFSETQ. The CDR3 runs 17 residues. The CDR3 nucleotides are TGCGCCAGCAGCGACGGGTCAAGAACCTTCTCTGGAAACACCATATATTTT. Translated, it gives CASSDGSRTFSGNTIYF.

This CDR3 is CASSQGLAGGETQYF. The CDR3 DNA is TGTGCCAGCAGCCAGGGACTAGCGGGAGGCGAGACCCAGTACTTC. The chain recombines TRBV5-6 with TRBJ2-5; TRBD2 aligns across 15 bases. V gave up 4 bases and J gave up 5 bases; unmatched junction bases: 3. The CDR3 runs to 15 residues. Germline V gene lookup returns CDR1 SGHDT and CDR2 YYEEEE.

This sequence joins TRBV6-6 and TRBJ2-7, with unresolved D. The V gene lost 8 bases and the J gene lost 1 base, with 6 bases spanning the gap. Germline V lookup: CDR1 MNHNY, CDR2 SVGAGI (reference sequence). The CDR3 runs 11 residues. The CDR3 coding sequence is TGTGCCAGCCAGGATTCCTACGAGCAGTACGTC. Protein: CASQDSYEQYV.

This clone came up a few times. The chain combines TRBV7-9 with TRBJ1-1; TRBD1 agrees at 8 bases. V gave up 5 bases and J gave up 7 bases; unmatched junction bases: 6. This CDR3 is built from 13 residues. CDR1 and CDR2 (germline): SEHNR, FQNEAQ (reference sequence). The CDR3 DNA reads TGTGCCAGCAGCGTCTGGACAGGGAATGAAGCTTTCTTT. Its translation is CASSVWTGNEAFF.

This chain links TRBV5-1 with TRBJ1-5, with 7 bases that match TRBD1. Germline values: CDR1 SGHRS, CDR2 YFSETQ. The CDR3 spans 15 residues. V shed 4 bases and J 5 bases; nucleotides not matched to a gene: 9. This CDR3 reads CASSPWTGSDQPQHF. In DNA, the CDR3 is TGCGCCAGCAGCCCGTGGACAGGCTCGGATCAGCCCCAGCATTTT. The variable domain in full, with the rest retrieved from reference TRBV5-1 and TRBJ1-5, is KAGVTQTPRYLIKTRGQQVTLSCSPISGHRSVSWYQQTPGQGLQFLFEYFSETQRNKGNFPGRFSGRQFSNSRSEMNVSTLELGDSALYLCASSPWTGSDQPQHFGDGTRLSIL.

The rearrangement links TRBV27 to TRBJ1-5; 7 positions agree with TRBD1. V lost 6 bases, J lost 4 bases, and 9 bases stayed unmatched. CDR1 MNHEY and CDR2 SMNVEV come from the germline V gene (reference sequence). CDR3 length: 15 residues. In nucleotides, the CDR3 is TGTGCCAGCAGCAAGGGGGCGGTTTCGAATCAGCCCCAGCATTTT. Protein: CASSKGAVSNQPQHF.

This chain uses TRBV14 with TRBJ2-3, with D maybe TRBD2 (6 bases). The CDR3 sequence is 16 residues long. Trimming stripped 2 bases from V and 4 bases from J, with 16 bases between. The germline gives CDR1 SGHDN, CDR2 FVKESK. The CDR3 DNA follows: TGTGCCAGCAGCCAACAGCCGGGAGTTAGGGCAGATACGCAGTATTTT. As protein: CASSQQPGVRADTQYF.

The V and J genes are TRBV18 and TRBJ1-5, with D perhaps matching TRBD1 (5 bases). The germline V and J ends were trimmed by 4 bases and 8 bases, with 9 bases remaining between them. Germline-derived CDR1 and CDR2 are KGHSH and LQKENI. The length of the CDR3 is 12 residues. The CDR3 DNA reads TGTGCCAGCTCACAGGGAGGGGAGCCCCAGCATTTT. Amino acids: CASSQGGEPQHF. Full variable domain (missing parts from reference TRBV18 and TRBJ1-5): NAGVMQNPRHLVRRRGQEARLRCSPMKGHSHVYWYRQLPEEGLKFMVYLQKENIIDESGMPKERFSAEFPKEGPSILRIQQVVRGDSAAYFCASSQGGEPQHFGDGTRLSIL.

The CDR3 here is CASSSEGSLNKNEQFF. In DNA, the CDR3 is TGTGCCAGCAGCTCGGAGGGCAGCCTAAATAAAAATGAGCAGTTCTTC. The genes are TRBV7-9 and TRBJ2-1; perhaps TRBD2 as D (6 bases). There are 16 residues in the CDR3. The V and J ends lost 4 bases and 7 bases respectively, with 20 bases between them. CDR1 is SEHNR and CDR2 is FQNEAQ in the germline V gene (reference sequence).

This chain links TRBV29-1 with TRBJ1-1; no reliable D call. V was pared by 1 base and J by 0 bases, with 6 bases between. The CDR3 sequence is 13 residues long. Looked up from germline, CDR1 is SQVTM and CDR2 is ANQGSEA. CDR3 sequence reads: CSVEVPVNTEAFF. Here the CDR3 DNA reads TGCAGCGTTGAAGTTCCGGTGAACACTGAAGCTTTCTTT.

This chain links TRBV30 with TRBJ2-2, with 8 bases that match TRBD2. The V segment lost 4 bases and the J segment 5 bases; nucleotides outside the gene matches: 9. This CDR3 is built from 15 residues. Germline loops: CDR1 GTSNPN, CDR2 SVGIG (reference sequence). In DNA form, the CDR3 reads TGTGCCTGGAATCCCTCGGGAGGGCCGACCGGGGAGCTGTTTTTT. It yields the protein CAWNPSGGPTGELFF.

The chain uses TRBV28 and TRBJ1-2; D is possibly TRBD1 (6 bases). Trimming took off 10 bases at V and 4 bases at J, with 16 bases between the two ends. The CDR3 is 13 amino acids. Germline CDR1 reads MDHEN; CDR2 reads SYDVKM. CDR3 sequence reads: CAIPHRAGYGYTF. The CDR3 DNA is TGTGCCATCCCTCACAGGGCGGGCTATGGCTACACCTTC.

V and J are TRBV6-6 and TRBJ2-2; 7 bases fit TRBD1. Germline V gene sequence: CDR1 MNHNY, CDR2 SVGAGI (reference sequence). With V trimmed by 4 bases and J by 1 base, 6 bases remained unmatched. The CDR3 runs 16 residues. The CDR3 DNA is TGTGCCAGCAGTTTGTTAGGGACAGAGAACACCGGGGAGCTGTTTTTT. It specifies CASSLLGTENTGELFF.

In DNA, the CDR3 is TGTGCCAGCAGTGAAACGAGGCACTATGGCTACACCTTC. Its translation is CASSETRHYGYTF. V usage is TRBV6-1 and J usage is TRBJ1-2, with D uncertain. Germline CDR1 reads MNHNS; CDR2 reads SASEGT. Trimming cost V 2 bases and J 3 bases, with 7 bases left between them. The CDR3 has 13 amino acids.